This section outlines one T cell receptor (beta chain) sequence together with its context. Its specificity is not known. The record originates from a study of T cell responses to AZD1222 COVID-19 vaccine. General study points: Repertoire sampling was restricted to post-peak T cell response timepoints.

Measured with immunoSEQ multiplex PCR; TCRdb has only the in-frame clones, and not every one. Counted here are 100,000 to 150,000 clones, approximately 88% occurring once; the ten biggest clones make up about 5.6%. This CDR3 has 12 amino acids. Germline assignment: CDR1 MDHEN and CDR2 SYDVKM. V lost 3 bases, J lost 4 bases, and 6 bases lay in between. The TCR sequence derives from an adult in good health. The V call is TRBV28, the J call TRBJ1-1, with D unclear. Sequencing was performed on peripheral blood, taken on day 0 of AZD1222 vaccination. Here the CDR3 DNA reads TGTGCCAGCAGTTTCGGACCCACTGAAGCTTTCTTT. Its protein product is CASSFGPTEAFF.